The 15 T cell receptor beta chains reported below all come from one sample, sequenced in a study of identical twins. TCRdb independently ran MiXCR on the 5' RACE reads; one entry per CDR3 protein. The data contain 450,000 or so distinct CDR3 sequences, less than 20% of them singletons. The sequencing sample was made of naive T cells sorted from blood. The origin of the receptors is a man aged 45-65 years in good health.

This clonotype came up many times. The V gene is TRBV27, the J gene TRBJ1-5; TRBD1 matches at 8 bases. CDR3 length equals 15 residues. Germline V gene lookup returns CDR1 MNHEY and CDR2 SMNVEV (reference sequence). V lost 6 bases, J lost 2 bases, and 6 bases stayed unmatched. CDR3 DNA: TGTGCCAGCAGCTTCGGGACAGGAGGCAATCAGCCCCAGCATTTT. Its translation: CASSFGTGGNQPQHF.

This clonotype showed up just a few times. CDR3 sequence reads: CASSPQEGGGAWYGYTF. CDR3 DNA sequence: TGCGCCAGCAGCCCCCAGGAGGGGGGGGGCGCTTGGTATGGCTACACCTTC. The chain employs TRBV5-1 and TRBJ1-2, with D maybe TRBD1 (6 bases). V lost 4 bases to trimming and J lost 5 bases, with 24 bases between them. From germline, CDR1 is SGHRS and CDR2 YFSETQ. The CDR3 covers 17 residues.

J is TRBJ1-2 and V is TRBV6-5; TRBD1 aligns across 11 bases. V lost 0 bases to trimming and J lost 8 bases; unmatched junction nucleotides: 5. In germline, CDR1 is MNHEY, CDR2 SVGAGI. The CDR3 consists of 15 residues. The CDR3 reads CASSYSPGTGGGYTF. CDR3 DNA: TGTGCCAGCAGTTACTCTCCTGGGACAGGGGGAGGCTACACCTTC.

This clonotype was counted many times. This sequence joins TRBV10-3 and TRBJ2-7; D gene ambiguous. In germline, CDR1 is ENHRY, CDR2 SYGVKD. With 8 bases removed from V and 6 bases from J, the gap between germline ends came to 17 bases. The CDR3 is 13 residues long. As DNA, the CDR3 is TGTGCCATCGCCCTAGGCCGAGACTCCGAGCAGTACTTC. Translation gives CAIALGRDSEQYF.

Many counts were recorded for this clonotype. The chain has TRBV20-1 and TRBJ2-7; 9 bases are a match to TRBD2. V shed 0 bases and J 2 bases; nucleotides not matched to a gene: 2. The V gene's germline CDR1 is DFQATT and CDR2 SNEGSKA (reference sequence). CDR3 length equals 14 residues. Written as DNA, the CDR3 is TGCAGTGCTAGAGATGAGCGGGAGGCCTACGAGCAGTACTTC. It translates to CSARDEREAYEQYF.

This clonotype was picked up many times. The rearrangement uses TRBV28 and TRBJ2-1; 10 positions match TRBD2. This CDR3 comprises 14 residues. After removal of 5 bases from V and 7 bases from J, the junction contained 5 bases not matched to a gene. The germline V gene has CDR1 MDHEN and CDR2 SYDVKM. CDR3 sequence: CASSLAGVENEQFF. The CDR3 region has the DNA TGTGCCAGCAGTCTAGCGGGAGTCGAGAATGAGCAGTTCTTC. Looking up the rest from reference TRBV28 and TRBJ2-1 gives the full variable domain: DVKVTQSSRYLVKRTGEKVFLECVQDMDHENMFWYRQDPGLGLRLIYFSYDVKMKEKGDIPEGYSVSREKKERFSLILESASTNQTSMYLCASSLAGVENEQFFGPGTRLTVL.

The chain's CDR3 is CASSLDRGKETQYF. In DNA form, the CDR3 reads TGCGCCAGCAGCTTAGACAGGGGCAAAGAGACCCAGTACTTC. The chain employs TRBV5-1 and TRBJ2-5; 8 bases fit TRBD1. V shed 2 bases and J 3 bases; nucleotides not matched to a gene: 3. Germline V gene lookup returns CDR1 SGHRS and CDR2 YFSETQ. This CDR3 comprises 14 residues.

This clonotype was counted between two and nine times. The rearrangement joins TRBV19 to TRBJ2-1; no reliable D call. V dropped 3 bases and J dropped 7 bases, with 10 bases sitting between them. The germline CDR1 and CDR2 sequences are LNHDA and SQIVND (reference sequence). CDR3 length equals 13 residues. CDR3 region: CASSISRGNEQFF. The CDR3 DNA reads as TGTGCCAGTAGTATCTCCCGTGGTAATGAGCAGTTCTTC. Using reference TRBV19 and TRBJ2-1 for the parts outside the CDR3, the full variable domain is DGGITQSPKYLFRKEGQNVTLSCEQNLNHDAMYWYRQDPGQGLRLIYYSQIVNDFQKGDIAEGYSVSREKKESFPLTVTSAQKNPTAFYLCASSISRGNEQFFGPGTRLTVL.

This clonotype has ten or more counts. V usage is TRBV12-3 or TRBV12-4 and J usage is TRBJ2-7, with 9 positions matching TRBD2. The CDR3 is made up of 14 amino acids. J gave up 2 bases and V 6 bases, and 5 bases lay outside the gene matches. The CDR3 spells CASSRLAGTYEQYF. DNA for the CDR3: TGTGCCAGCAGCCGTCTAGCGGGGACCTACGAGCAGTACTTC.

This clonotype has at least ten counts. The V gene is TRBV7-9, the J gene TRBJ2-7, with D tentatively TRBD1 (6 bases). CDR1 and CDR2 from the germline V gene are SEHNR and FQNEAQ (reference sequence). The CDR3 is 13 amino acids. V was pared by 5 bases and J by 9 bases, with 17 bases between. The CDR3 loop reads CASSRDTLRGQYF. The CDR3 bases are TGTGCCAGCAGCCGGGACACCCTACGGGGGCAGTACTTC.

This clonotype was counted between two and nine times. Its ends do not fully match the called genes, so a read error is possible. The chain joins TRBV7-9 to TRBJ2-1, with D maybe TRBD1 (5 bases). The CDR3 covers 15 residues. CDR1 and CDR2 (germline): SEHNR, FQNEAQ (reference sequence). DNA of the CDR3: TGTGCCAGCAGTTTAGGATTTCCAGGGATCGATGAGCAGTTCTTC. This codes for CASSLGFPGIDEQFF.

The V gene is TRBV5-1, the J gene TRBJ2-7, with D hard to call. V lost 1 base and J 0 bases, leaving 11 bases between the germline ends. The CDR3 loop spans 15 amino acids. Looked up from germline, CDR1 is SGHRS and CDR2 is YFSETQ. The DNA for the CDR3 is TGCGCCAGCAGCTTGATAACAGATAGCTCCTACGAGCAGTACTTC. As protein: CASSLITDSSYEQYF. Using reference TRBV5-1 and TRBJ2-7 for the parts outside the CDR3, the full variable domain is KAGVTQTPRYLIKTRGQQVTLSCSPISGHRSVSWYQQTPGQGLQFLFEYFSETQRNKGNFPGRFSGRQFSNSRSEMNVSTLELGDSALYLCASSLITDSSYEQYFGPGTRLTVT.

This clonotype was seen more than once but under ten times. The chain uses TRBV12-3 or TRBV12-4 and TRBJ2-3, with D possibly being TRBD1 or TRBD2 (5 bases each). The CDR3 totals 17 residues. Trimming shortened V by 4 bases and J by 6 bases, and 23 bases separated the two germline ends. This CDR3 reads CASSSYRGEGERDTQYF. The CDR3 DNA follows: TGTGCCAGCAGTTCCTATCGCGGTGAAGGGGAGAGGGATACGCAGTATTTT.

This clonotype has only a few counts. This sequence joins TRBV20-1 and TRBJ1-2, with D uncertain. In germline, CDR1 is DFQATT, CDR2 SNEGSKA (reference sequence). The CDR3 has 12 amino acids. V dropped 6 bases and J dropped 6 bases, with 14 bases sitting between them. The CDR3 loop is CSAPSTGDGYTF. CDR3 bases: TGCAGTGCCCCCTCAACGGGCGATGGCTACACCTTC.

This clonotype was counted between two and nine times. This sequence joins TRBV11-2 and TRBJ1-4; D is unclear. Trimming removed 5 bases from V and 7 bases from J, with 11 bases in between. Germline-derived CDR1 and CDR2 are SGHAT and FQNNGV. The length of the CDR3 is 13 residues. CDR3 nucleotide sequence: TGTGCCAGCAGCCCCAGGACGGGTGAAAAACTGTTTTTT. It codes for CASSPRTGEKLFF. The complete variable domain, with remaining parts taken from reference TRBV11-2 and TRBJ1-4, reads EAGVAQSPRYKIIEKRQSVAFWCNPISGHATLYWYQQILGQGPKLLIQFQNNGVVDDSQLPKDRFSAERLKGVDSTLKIQPAKLEDSAVYLCASSPRTGEKLFFGSGTQLSVL.